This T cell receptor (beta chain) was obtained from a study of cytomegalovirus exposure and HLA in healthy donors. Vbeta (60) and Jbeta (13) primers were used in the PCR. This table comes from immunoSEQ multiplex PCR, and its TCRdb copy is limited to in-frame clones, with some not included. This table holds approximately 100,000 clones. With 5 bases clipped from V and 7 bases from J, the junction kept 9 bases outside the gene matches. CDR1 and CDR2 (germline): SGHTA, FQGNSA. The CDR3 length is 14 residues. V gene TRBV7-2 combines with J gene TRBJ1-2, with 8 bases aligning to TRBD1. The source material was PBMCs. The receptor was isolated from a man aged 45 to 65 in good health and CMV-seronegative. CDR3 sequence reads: CASSPRTGIRGYTF. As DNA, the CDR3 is TGTGCCAGCAGCCCCCGGACAGGGATCCGTGGCTACACCTTC.